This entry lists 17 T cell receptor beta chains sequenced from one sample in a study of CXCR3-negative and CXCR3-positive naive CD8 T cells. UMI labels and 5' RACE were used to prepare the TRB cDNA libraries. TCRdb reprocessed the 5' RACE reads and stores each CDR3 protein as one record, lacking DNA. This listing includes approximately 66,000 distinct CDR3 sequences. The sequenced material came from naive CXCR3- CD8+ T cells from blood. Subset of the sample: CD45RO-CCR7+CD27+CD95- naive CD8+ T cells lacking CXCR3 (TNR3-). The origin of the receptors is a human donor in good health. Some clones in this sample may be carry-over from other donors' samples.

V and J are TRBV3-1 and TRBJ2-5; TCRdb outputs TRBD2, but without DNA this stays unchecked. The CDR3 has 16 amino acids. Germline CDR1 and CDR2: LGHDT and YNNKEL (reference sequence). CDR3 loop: CASSQDTQVLVETQYF.

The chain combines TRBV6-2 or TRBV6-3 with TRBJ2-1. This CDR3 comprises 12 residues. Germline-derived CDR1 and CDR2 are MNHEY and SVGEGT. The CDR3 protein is CASSYRDNEQFF.

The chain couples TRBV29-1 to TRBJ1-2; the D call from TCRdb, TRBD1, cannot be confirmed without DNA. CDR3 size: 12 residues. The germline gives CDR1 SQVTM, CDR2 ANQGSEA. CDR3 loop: CSVPDREDGYTF.

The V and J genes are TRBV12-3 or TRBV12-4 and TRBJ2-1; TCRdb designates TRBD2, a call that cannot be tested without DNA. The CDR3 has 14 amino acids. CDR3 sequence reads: CASSPGLSYNEQFF.

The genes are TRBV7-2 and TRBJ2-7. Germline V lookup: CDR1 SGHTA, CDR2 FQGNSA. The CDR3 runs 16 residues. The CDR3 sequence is CASSPAVGGGSYEQYF.

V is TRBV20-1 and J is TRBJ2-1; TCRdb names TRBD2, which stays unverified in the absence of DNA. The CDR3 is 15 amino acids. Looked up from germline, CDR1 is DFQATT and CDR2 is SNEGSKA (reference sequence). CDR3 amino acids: CSARDTPLAYNEQFF.

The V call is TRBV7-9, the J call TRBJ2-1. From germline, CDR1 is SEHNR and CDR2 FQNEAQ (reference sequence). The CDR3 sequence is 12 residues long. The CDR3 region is CASSLSGNEQFF.

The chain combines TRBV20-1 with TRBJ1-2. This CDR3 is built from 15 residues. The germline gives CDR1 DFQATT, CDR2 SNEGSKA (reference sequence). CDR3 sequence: CSARDGGGRNYGYTF.

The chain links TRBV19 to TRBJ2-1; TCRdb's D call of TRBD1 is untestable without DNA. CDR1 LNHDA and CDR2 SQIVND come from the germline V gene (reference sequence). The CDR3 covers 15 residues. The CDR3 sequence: CASSIVGTGGTEQFF.

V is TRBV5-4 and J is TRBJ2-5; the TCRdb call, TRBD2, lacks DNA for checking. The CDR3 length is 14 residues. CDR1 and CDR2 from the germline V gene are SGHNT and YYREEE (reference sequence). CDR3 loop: CASSPARAGETQYF.

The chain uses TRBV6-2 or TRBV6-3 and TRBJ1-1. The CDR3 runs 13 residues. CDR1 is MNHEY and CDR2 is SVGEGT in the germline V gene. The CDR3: CASNLPQGTEAFF.

CDR3 in amino acids: CASSPQQETLAKNIQYF. The chain joins TRBV28 to TRBJ2-4. This CDR3 contains 17 residues. Germline lookup yields CDR1 MDHEN and CDR2 SYDVKM.

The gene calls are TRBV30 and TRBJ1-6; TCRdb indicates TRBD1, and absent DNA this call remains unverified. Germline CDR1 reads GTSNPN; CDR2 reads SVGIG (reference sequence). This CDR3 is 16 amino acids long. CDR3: CAWTLTGGFSNSPLHF.

The CDR3 protein is CASSLWALSGANVLTF. The gene calls are TRBV7-8 and TRBJ2-6; the D call of TRBD2 rests on TCRdb alone, since no DNA is present to check it. The CDR3 spans 16 residues. Germline V gives CDR1 SGHVS, CDR2 FQNEAQ.

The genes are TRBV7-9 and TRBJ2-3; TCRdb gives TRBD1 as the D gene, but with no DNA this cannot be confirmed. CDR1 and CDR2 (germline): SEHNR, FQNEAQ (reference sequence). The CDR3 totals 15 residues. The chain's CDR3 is CASSSRQGHTDTQYF.

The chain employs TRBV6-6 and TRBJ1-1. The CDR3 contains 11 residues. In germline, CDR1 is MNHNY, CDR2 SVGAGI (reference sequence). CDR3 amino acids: CASIGLGEAFF.

Here the CDR3 reads CASSEGGGNEQYF. This rearrangement joins TRBV25-1 to TRBJ2-7. CDR3 length: 13 amino acids. Germline V lookup: CDR1 MGHDK, CDR2 SYGVNS.